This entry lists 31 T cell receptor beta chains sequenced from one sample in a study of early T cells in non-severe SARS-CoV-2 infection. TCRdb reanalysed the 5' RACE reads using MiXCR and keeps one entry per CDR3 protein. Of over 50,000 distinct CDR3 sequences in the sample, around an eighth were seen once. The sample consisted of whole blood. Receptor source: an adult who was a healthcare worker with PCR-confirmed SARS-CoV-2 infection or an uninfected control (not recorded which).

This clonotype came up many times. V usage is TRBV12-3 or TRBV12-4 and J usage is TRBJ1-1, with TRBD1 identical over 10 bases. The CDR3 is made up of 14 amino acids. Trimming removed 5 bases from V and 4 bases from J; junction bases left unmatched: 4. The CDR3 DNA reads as TGTGCCAGCAGTCCAGGACAGGGGGTCACTGAAGCTTTCTTT. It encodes CASSPGQGVTEAFF.

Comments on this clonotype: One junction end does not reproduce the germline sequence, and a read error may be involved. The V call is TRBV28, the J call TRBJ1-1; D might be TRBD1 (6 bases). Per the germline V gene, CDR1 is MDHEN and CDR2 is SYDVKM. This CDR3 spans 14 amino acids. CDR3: CVSSPGGPGTEAFF. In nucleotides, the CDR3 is TGTGTCAGCAGTCCTGGGGGCCCCGGCACTGAAGCTTTCTTT.

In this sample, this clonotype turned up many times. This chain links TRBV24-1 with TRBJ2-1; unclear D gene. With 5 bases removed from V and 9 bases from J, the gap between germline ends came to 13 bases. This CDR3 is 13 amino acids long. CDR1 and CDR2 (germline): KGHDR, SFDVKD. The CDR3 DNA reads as TGTGCCACCAGTGTTGGTCCAGCTTCTGAGCAGTTCTTC. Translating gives CATSVGPASEQFF.

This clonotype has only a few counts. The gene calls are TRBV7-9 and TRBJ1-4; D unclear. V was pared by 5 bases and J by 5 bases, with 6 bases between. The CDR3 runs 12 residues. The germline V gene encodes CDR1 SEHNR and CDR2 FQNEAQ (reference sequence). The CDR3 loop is CASSKENEKLFF. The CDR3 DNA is TGTGCCAGCAGCAAAGAGAATGAAAAACTGTTTTTT.

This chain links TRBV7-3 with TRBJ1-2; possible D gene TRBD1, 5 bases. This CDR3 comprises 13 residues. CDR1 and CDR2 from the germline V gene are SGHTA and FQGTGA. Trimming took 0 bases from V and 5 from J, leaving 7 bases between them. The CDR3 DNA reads TGTGCCAGCAGCTTAACGGGGCGGTATGGCTACACCTTC. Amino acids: CASSLTGRYGYTF.

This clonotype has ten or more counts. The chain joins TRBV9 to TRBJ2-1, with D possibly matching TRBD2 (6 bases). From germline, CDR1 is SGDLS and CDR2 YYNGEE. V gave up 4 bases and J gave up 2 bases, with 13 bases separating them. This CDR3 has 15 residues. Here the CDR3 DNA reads TGTGCCAGCAGCCTCCGCTGGGGGGCCTACAATGAGCAGTTCTTC. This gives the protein CASSLRWGAYNEQFF.

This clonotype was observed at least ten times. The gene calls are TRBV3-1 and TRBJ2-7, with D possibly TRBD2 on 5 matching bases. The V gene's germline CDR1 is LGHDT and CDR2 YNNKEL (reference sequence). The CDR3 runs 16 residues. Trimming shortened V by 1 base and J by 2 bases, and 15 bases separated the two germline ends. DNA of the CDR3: TGTGCCAGCAGCCAAGCGGGGAGCCTTATTCCCTACGAGCAGTACTTC. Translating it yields CASSQAGSLIPYEQYF.

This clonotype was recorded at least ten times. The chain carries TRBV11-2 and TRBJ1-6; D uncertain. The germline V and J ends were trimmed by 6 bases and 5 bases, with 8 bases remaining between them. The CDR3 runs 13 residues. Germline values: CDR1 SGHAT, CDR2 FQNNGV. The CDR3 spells CASRKMDNSPLHF. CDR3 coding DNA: TGTGCCAGCAGGAAGATGGATAATTCACCCCTCCACTTT.

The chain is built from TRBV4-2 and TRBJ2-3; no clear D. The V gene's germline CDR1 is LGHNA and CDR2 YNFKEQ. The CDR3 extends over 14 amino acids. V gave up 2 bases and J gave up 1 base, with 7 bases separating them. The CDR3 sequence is CASSQMTRTDTQYF. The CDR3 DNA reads TGTGCCAGCAGCCAAATGACTCGCACAGATACGCAGTATTTT.

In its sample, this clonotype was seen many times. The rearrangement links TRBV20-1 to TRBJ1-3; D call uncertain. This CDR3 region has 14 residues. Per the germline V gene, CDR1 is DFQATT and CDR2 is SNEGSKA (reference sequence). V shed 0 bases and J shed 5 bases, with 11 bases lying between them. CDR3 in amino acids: CSARDRGGRNTIYF. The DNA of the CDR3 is TGCAGTGCTAGAGATCGTGGAGGGAGAAACACCATATATTTT.

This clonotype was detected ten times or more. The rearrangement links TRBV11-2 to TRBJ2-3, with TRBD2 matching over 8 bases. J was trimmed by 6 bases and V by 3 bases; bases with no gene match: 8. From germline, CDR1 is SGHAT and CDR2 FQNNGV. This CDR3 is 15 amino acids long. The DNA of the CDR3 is TGTGCCAGCAGCTTTCGCCGGGGGGGCGTGGATACGCAGTATTTT. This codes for CASSFRRGGVDTQYF.

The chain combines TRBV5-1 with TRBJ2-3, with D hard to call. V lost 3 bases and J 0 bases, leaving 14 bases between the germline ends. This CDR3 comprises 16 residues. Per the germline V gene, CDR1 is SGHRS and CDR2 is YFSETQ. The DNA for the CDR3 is TGCGCCAGCAGCTCCCCCAAGGAACGAAGCACAGATACGCAGTATTTT. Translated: CASSSPKERSTDTQYF.

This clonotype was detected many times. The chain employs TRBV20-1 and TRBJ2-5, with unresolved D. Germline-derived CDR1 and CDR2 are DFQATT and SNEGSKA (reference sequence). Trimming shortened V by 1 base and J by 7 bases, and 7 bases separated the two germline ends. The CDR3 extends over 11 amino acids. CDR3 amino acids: CSARAGGTQYF. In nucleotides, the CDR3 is TGCAGTGCTAGAGCGGGCGGGACCCAGTACTTC.

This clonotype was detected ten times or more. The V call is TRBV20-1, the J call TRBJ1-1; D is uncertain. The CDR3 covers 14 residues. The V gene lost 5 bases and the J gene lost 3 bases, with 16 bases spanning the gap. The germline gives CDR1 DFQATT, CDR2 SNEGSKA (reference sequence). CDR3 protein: CSAPPAGRDTEAFF. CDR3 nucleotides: TGCAGTGCTCCCCCGGCCGGCCGCGACACTGAAGCTTTCTTT.

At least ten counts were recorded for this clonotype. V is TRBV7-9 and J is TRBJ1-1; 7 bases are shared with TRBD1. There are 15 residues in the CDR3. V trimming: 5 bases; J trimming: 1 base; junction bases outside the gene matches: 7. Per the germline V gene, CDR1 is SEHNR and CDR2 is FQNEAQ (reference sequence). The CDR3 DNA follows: TGTGCCAGCAGCCAAAGACAGGGAGCGAACACTGAAGCTTTCTTT. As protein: CASSQRQGANTEAFF.

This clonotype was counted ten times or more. The CDR3 DNA follows: TGTGCCTGGAGTAGAGGCGGGGCCGCTCCCTACAATGAGCAGTTCTTC. Amino acids: CAWSRGGAAPYNEQFF. This chain uses TRBV30 with TRBJ2-1, with D possibly matching TRBD2 (6 bases). This CDR3 has 16 amino acids. Germline lookup yields CDR1 GTSNPN and CDR2 SVGIG (reference sequence). V shed 2 bases and J shed 2 bases, with 16 bases lying between them.

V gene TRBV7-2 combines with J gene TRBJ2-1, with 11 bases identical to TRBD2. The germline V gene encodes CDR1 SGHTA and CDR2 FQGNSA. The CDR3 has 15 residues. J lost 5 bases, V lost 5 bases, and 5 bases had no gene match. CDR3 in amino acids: CASSRLAGGDNEQFF. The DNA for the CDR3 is TGTGCCAGCAGCCGGCTAGCGGGGGGAGACAATGAGCAGTTCTTC. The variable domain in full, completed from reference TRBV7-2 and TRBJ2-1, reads GAGVSQSPSNKVTEKGKDVELRCDPISGHTALYWYRQSLGQGLEFLIYFQGNSAPDKSGLPSDRFSAERTGGSVSTLTIQRTQQEDSAVYLCASSRLAGGDNEQFFGPGTRLTVL.

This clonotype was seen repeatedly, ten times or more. The CDR3 region is CASSLRQGGLGTQYF. The CDR3 DNA is TGTGCCAGCAGCTTGAGGCAGGGAGGTTTGGGGACCCAGTACTTC. The V call is TRBV5-4, the J call TRBJ2-5; D is possibly TRBD2 (6 bases). The CDR3 runs 15 residues. Germline values: CDR1 SGHNT, CDR2 YYREEE (reference sequence). Trimming shortened V by 1 base and J by 7 bases, and 17 bases separated the two germline ends.

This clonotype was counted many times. The CDR3 DNA is TGCAGTGCCCTCTGGGGACTGATCAATGAGCAGTTCTTC. Amino acids: CSALWGLINEQFF. This rearrangement joins TRBV20-1 to TRBJ2-1; D possibly corresponds to TRBD2 (6 bases). CDR1 and CDR2 from the germline V gene are DFQATT and SNEGSKA (reference sequence). V was clipped by 6 bases and J by 6 bases, with 15 bases between them. The CDR3 totals 13 residues.

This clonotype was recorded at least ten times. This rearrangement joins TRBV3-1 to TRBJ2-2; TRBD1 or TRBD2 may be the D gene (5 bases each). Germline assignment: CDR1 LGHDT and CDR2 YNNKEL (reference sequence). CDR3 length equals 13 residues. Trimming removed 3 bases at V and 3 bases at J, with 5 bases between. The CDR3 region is CASSQGHTGELFF. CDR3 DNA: TGTGCCAGCAGCCAGGGACACACCGGGGAGCTGTTTTTT.

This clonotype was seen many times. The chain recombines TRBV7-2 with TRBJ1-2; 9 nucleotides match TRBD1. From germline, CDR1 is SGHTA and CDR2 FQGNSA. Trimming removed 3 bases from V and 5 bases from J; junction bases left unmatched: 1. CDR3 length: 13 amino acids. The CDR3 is CASSFGTGYGYTF. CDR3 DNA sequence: TGTGCCAGCAGCTTTGGGACAGGGTATGGCTACACCTTC. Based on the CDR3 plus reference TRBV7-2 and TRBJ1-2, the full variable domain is GAGVSQSPSNKVTEKGKDVELRCDPISGHTALYWYRQSLGQGLEFLIYFQGNSAPDKSGLPSDRFSAERTGGSVSTLTIQRTQQEDSAVYLCASSFGTGYGYTFGSGTRLTVV.

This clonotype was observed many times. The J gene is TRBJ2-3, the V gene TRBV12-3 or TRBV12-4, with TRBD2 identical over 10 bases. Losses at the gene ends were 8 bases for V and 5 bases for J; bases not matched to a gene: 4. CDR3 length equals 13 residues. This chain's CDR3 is CASEASGGDTQYF. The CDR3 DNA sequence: TGTGCCAGCGAGGCTAGCGGGGGAGATACGCAGTATTTT.

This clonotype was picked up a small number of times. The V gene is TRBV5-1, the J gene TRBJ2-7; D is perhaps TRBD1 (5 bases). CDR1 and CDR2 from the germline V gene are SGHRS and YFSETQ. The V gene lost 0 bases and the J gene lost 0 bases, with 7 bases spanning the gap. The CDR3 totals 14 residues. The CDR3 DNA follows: TGCGCCAGCAGCTTGGAGGGGCACTCCTACGAGCAGTACTTC. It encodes CASSLEGHSYEQYF.

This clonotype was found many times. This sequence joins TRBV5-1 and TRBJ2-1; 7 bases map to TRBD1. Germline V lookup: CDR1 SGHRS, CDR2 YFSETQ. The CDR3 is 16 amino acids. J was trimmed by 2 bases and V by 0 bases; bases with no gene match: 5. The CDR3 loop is CASSLVGGLAYNEQFF. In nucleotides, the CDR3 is TGCGCCAGCAGCTTGGTAGGGGGCTTGGCCTACAATGAGCAGTTCTTC.

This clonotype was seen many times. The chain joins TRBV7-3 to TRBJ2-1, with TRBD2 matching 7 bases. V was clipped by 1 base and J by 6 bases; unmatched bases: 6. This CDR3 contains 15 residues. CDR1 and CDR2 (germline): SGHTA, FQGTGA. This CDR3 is CASSLSRLAPNEQFF. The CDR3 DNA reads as TGTGCCAGCAGCTTAAGTAGACTAGCCCCCAATGAGCAGTTCTTC. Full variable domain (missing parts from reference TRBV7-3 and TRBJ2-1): GAGVSQTPSNKVTEKGKYVELRCDPISGHTALYWYRQSLGQGPEFLIYFQGTGAADDSGLPNDRFFAVRPEGSVSTLKIQRTERGDSAVYLCASSLSRLAPNEQFFGPGTRLTVL.

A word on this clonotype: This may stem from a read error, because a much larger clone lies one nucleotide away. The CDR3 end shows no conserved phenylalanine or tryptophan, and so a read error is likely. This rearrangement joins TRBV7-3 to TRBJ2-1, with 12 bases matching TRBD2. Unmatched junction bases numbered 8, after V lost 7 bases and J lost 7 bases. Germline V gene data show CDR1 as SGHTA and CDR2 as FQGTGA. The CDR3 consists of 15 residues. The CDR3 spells CASILAGGPRNEQFL. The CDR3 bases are TGTGCCAGCATCCTAGCGGGGGGGCCAAGAAATGAGCAGTTCCTC.

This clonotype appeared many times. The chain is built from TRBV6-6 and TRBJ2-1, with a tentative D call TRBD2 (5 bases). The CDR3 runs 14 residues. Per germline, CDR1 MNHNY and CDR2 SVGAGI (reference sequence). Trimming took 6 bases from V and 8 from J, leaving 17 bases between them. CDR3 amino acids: CASSLGLGRDEQFF. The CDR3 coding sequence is TGTGCCAGCAGCCTCGGACTCGGACGGGATGAGCAGTTCTTC.

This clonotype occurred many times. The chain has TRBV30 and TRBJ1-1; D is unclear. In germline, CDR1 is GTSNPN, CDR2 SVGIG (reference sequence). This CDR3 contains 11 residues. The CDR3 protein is CACAENTEAFF. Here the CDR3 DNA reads TGTGCTTGCGCGGAGAACACTGAAGCTTTCTTT. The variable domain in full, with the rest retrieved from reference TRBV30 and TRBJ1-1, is SQTIHQWPATLVQPVGSPLSLECTVEGTSNPNLYWYRQAAGRGLQLLFYSVGIGQISSEVPQNLSASRPQDRQFILSSKKLLLSDSGFYLCACAENTEAFFGQGTRLTVV.

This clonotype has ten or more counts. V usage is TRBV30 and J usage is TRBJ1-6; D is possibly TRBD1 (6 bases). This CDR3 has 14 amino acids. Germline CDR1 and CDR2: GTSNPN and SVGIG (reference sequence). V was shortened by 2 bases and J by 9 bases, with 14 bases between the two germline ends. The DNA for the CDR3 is TGTGCCTGGAGTTTGTTGGAGGGGGGTTCACCCCTCCACTTT. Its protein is CAWSLLEGGSPLHF.

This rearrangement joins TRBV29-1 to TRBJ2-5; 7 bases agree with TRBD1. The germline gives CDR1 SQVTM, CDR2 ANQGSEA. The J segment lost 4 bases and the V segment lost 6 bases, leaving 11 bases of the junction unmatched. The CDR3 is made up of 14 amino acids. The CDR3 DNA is TGCAGCGTCGCCGGGACAGTGAAGGGAGAGACCCAGTACTTC. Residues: CSVAGTVKGETQYF.

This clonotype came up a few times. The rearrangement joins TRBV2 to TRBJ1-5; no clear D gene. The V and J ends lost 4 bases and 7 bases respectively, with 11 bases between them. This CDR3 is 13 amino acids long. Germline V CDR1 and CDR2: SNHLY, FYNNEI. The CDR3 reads CASSGQDSQPQHF. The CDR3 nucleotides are TGTGCCAGCAGTGGCCAGGATAGCCAGCCCCAGCATTTT. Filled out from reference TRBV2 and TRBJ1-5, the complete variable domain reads EPEVTQTPSHQVTQMGQEVILRCVPISNHLYFYWYRQILGQKVEFLVSFYNNEISEKSEIFDDQFSVERPDGSNFTLKIRSTKLEDSAMYFCASSGQDSQPQHFGDGTRLSIL.